Presented here are 20 T cell receptor beta chains from one specimen sequenced in a study of identical twins. TCRdb passed the 5' RACE reads through MiXCR, listing each CDR3 protein once. The sample records 250,000 to 350,000 distinct CDR3 sequences, roughly 8.6% being singletons. Separately, the same data were catalogued under a study of yellow fever vaccine responses in identical twins.

The sequencing input was memory (CD45RO+) T cells sorted from blood. Receptor source: a woman younger than 30 in good health.

The V call is TRBV5-1, the J call TRBJ1-2; no clear D gene. Germline CDR1 reads SGHRS; CDR2 reads YFSETQ. The CDR3 has 15 amino acids. Trimming removed 3 bases at V and 4 bases at J, with 16 bases between. Here the CDR3 reads CASSSRVRLGYGYTF. CDR3 nucleotides: TGCGCCAGCAGCTCTCGGGTCCGTTTAGGCTATGGCTACACCTTC.

In nucleotides, the CDR3 is TGTGCCAGCAGTTTTAATGAGGCACTAGCGGGTCGATTCAACACCGGGGAGCTGTTTTTT. Translation gives CASSFNEALAGRFNTGELFF. The genes are TRBV12-3 or TRBV12-4 and TRBJ2-2; 9 bases map to TRBD2. This CDR3 comprises 20 residues. Unmatched junction bases numbered 16, after V lost 3 bases and J lost 2 bases.

This chain links TRBV6-5 with TRBJ1-1; no clear D. The CDR3 is made up of 14 amino acids. V was pared by 4 bases and J by 7 bases, with 16 bases between. Germline values: CDR1 MNHEY, CDR2 SVGAGI. The DNA of the CDR3 is TGTGCCAGCAGTTTCACCGGGATCCGAGATGAAGCTTTCTTT. Translation gives CASSFTGIRDEAFF.

This clonotype was recorded a few times. This rearrangement joins TRBV11-2 to TRBJ2-3; 9 bases align to TRBD2. Germline loops: CDR1 SGHAT, CDR2 FQNNGV. The ends lost 5 bases at V and 4 bases at J; junction bases unmatched: 4. The CDR3 covers 14 residues. In DNA form, the CDR3 reads TGTGCCAGCAGCCCCGGGACTAGCTCAGATACGCAGTATTTT. Its translation is CASSPGTSSDTQYF.

This clonotype was counted only a few times. This chain links TRBV5-5 with TRBJ2-1; 13 bases map to TRBD2. The V gene end was trimmed by 4 bases and the J gene end by 5 bases; junction bases not matched to a gene: 9. Germline assignment: CDR1 SGHKS and CDR2 YYEKEE (reference sequence). The CDR3 runs 17 residues. The CDR3 sequence: CASSPTGGTSGNNEQFF. CDR3 nucleotide sequence: TGTGCCAGCAGCCCCACTGGTGGGACTAGCGGGAACAATGAGCAGTTCTTC.

CDR3 nucleotide sequence: TGCGCCAGCAGCCCAGGATTGGGGGTAGGGCAAGAGACCCAGTACTTC. As protein: CASSPGLGVGQETQYF. The chain uses TRBV4-1 and TRBJ2-5; possibly TRBD1 or TRBD2 for D (5 bases each). CDR3 length: 16 amino acids. Deletions cut 4 bases from V and 2 bases from J, with 17 bases between. Germline CDR1 MGHRA, CDR2 YSYEKL.

The chain carries TRBV28 and TRBJ2-5; 12 bases agree with TRBD1. The length of the CDR3 is 15 residues. The germline V gene has CDR1 MDHEN and CDR2 SYDVKM. J lost 5 bases, V lost 3 bases, and 4 bases had no gene match. DNA of the CDR3: TGTGCCAGCAGTTTGGGGACAGGGGGCCGGGAGACCCAGTACTTC. Amino acids: CASSLGTGGRETQYF.

This clonotype was detected only a few times. This chain uses TRBV2 with TRBJ1-1; TRBD1 agrees at 9 bases. V lost 6 bases to trimming and J lost 3 bases; unmatched junction nucleotides: 2. CDR3 size: 13 residues. Germline V gene data show CDR1 as SNHLY and CDR2 as FYNNEI. This chain's CDR3 is CASRGQGDTEAFF. CDR3 sequence (DNA): TGTGCCAGCAGGGGACAGGGTGACACTGAAGCTTTCTTT.

The sample holds a few counts of this clonotype. The V and J genes are TRBV5-4 and TRBJ2-7; 11 bases are a match to TRBD2. Germline CDR1 SGHNT, CDR2 YYREEE (reference sequence). V lost 0 bases and J lost 4; bases outside the gene matches: 6. This CDR3 has 16 amino acids. The CDR3, as DNA: TGTGCCAGCAGCTTGGCTAGCGGGAGGCCAGGGTACGAGCAGTACTTC. Its translation is CASSLASGRPGYEQYF.

This clonotype was observed a handful of times. V is TRBV5-1 and J is TRBJ2-3; a possible D gene is TRBD2 (7 bases). The germline V and J ends were trimmed by 0 bases and 2 bases, with 16 bases remaining between them. This CDR3 has 17 amino acids. The germline gives CDR1 SGHRS, CDR2 YFSETQ. CDR3 nucleotides: TGCGCCAGCAGCTTGGAAGAGGGGGGACTAAACACAGATACGCAGTATTTT. Amino acids: CASSLEEGGLNTDTQYF.

This clonotype was seen repeatedly, ten times or more. The V and J genes are TRBV5-6 and TRBJ2-7; perhaps TRBD2 as D (5 bases). The CDR3 has 14 amino acids. In germline, CDR1 is SGHDT, CDR2 YYEEEE. V lost 2 bases and J lost 2, with 11 bases in between. The CDR3 DNA is TGTGCCAGCAGCTTCGGGCGGGCAGCCTACGAGCAGTACGTC. Translating gives CASSFGRAAYEQYV.

There are many counts of this clonotype. The chain combines TRBV20-1 with TRBJ2-7; 13 bases are shared with TRBD2. This CDR3 has 15 amino acids. Unmatched junction bases numbered 3, after V lost 0 bases and J lost 4 bases. Germline loops: CDR1 DFQATT, CDR2 SNEGSKA (reference sequence). Here the CDR3 reads CSARDRTSGSYEQYF. Here the CDR3 DNA reads TGCAGTGCTAGAGATAGGACTAGCGGGAGTTACGAGCAGTACTTC.

The chain is built from TRBV2 and TRBJ2-7; 8 bases map to TRBD1. The germline gives CDR1 SNHLY, CDR2 FYNNEI. The CDR3 is 14 amino acids. V shed 6 bases, J shed 0 bases, and the junction held 4 bases outside the gene matches. The DNA of the CDR3 is TGTGCCAGCAGGCGGACAGGGAGCTCCTACGAGCAGTACTTC. Translation: CASRRTGSSYEQYF.

The V gene is TRBV10-2, the J gene TRBJ1-6; 10 bases line up with TRBD1. Per the germline V gene, CDR1 is WSHSY and CDR2 is SAAADI. V lost 8 bases, J lost 9 bases, and 7 bases stayed unmatched. The CDR3 is 14 amino acids. CDR3 DNA sequence: TGCGCCAGCGTCACCGGACAGGGGGTTTCACCCCTCCACTTT. This translates into CASVTGQGVSPLHF.

This clonotype was counted at least ten times. The J gene is TRBJ1-5, the V gene TRBV6-1; maybe TRBD1 (6 bases). Germline V lookup: CDR1 MNHNS, CDR2 SASEGT. Trimming removed 6 bases at V and 4 bases at J, with 13 bases between. CDR3 length: 14 residues. The CDR3: CASRGTTGNQPQHF. CDR3 nucleotides: TGTGCCAGCAGAGGAACAACAGGGAATCAGCCCCAGCATTTT.

V and J are TRBV4-1 and TRBJ2-3; D is unresolved. Germline V gene sequence: CDR1 MGHRA, CDR2 YSYEKL. Trimming took off 6 bases at V and 4 bases at J, with 14 bases between the two ends. The CDR3 contains 14 residues. The CDR3 region is CASRETRRADTQYF. The CDR3 DNA is TGCGCCAGCAGGGAGACCAGGCGTGCAGATACGCAGTATTTT.

This clonotype showed up many times. The gene calls are TRBV6-1 and TRBJ2-1; 9 nucleotides match TRBD1. Germline CDR1 is MNHNS and CDR2 is SASEGT. The CDR3 consists of 14 residues. The V segment lost 8 bases and the J segment 4 bases; nucleotides outside the gene matches: 6. The CDR3 DNA sequence: TGTGCCAGCCGGGGACAGGGTCTTTACAATGAGCAGTTCTTC. Its translation is CASRGQGLYNEQFF.

This clonotype has ten or more counts. The chain recombines TRBV14 with TRBJ1-5; D is unclear. V shed 3 bases and J shed 0 bases, with 3 bases lying between them. Germline lookup yields CDR1 SGHDN and CDR2 FVKESK. CDR3 length: 13 amino acids. CDR3 sequence: CASSHNSNQPQHF. CDR3 in DNA: TGTGCCAGCAGCCATAATAGCAATCAGCCCCAGCATTTT. Full variable domain (rest looked up from reference TRBV14 and TRBJ1-5): EAGVTQFPSHSVIEKGQTVTLRCDPISGHDNLYWYRRVMGKEIKFLLHFVKESKQDESGMPNNRFLAERTGGTYSTLKVQPAELEDSGVYFCASSHNSNQPQHFGDGTRLSIL.

This clonotype was seen repeatedly, ten times or more. The chain couples TRBV5-1 to TRBJ2-7, with 7 bases identical to TRBD2. The CDR3 loop spans 14 amino acids. Germline V lookup: CDR1 SGHRS, CDR2 YFSETQ. V was pared by 5 bases and J by 4 bases, with 9 bases of the junction left unmatched. CDR3 amino acids: CASSTGAGLYEQYF. The CDR3 nucleotides read TGCGCCAGCAGTACGGGAGCGGGGCTTTACGAGCAGTACTTC.

Ten or more counts support this clonotype. The chain is built from TRBV5-1 and TRBJ1-2; D call uncertain. Germline V lookup: CDR1 SGHRS, CDR2 YFSETQ. The CDR3 runs 12 residues. Trimming removed 4 bases from V and 2 bases from J, with 6 bases in between. The DNA of the CDR3 is TGCGCCAGCAGCGTCGACAACTATGGCTACACCTTC. It is translated as CASSVDNYGYTF.